The source of this T cell receptor (beta chain) is a study of T cells in Graves' hyperthyroidism and ophthalmopathy. Using RNA transcripts as the source, TCR beta CDR3 regions were amplified. The primer set for the first-round RT-PCR of the TCR CDR3 was HTBI. TCRdb fed the multiplex PCR reads into MiXCR, producing one record per CDR3 protein. The sample includes a few hundred thousand distinct CDR3 sequences, less than 20% of them seen just once. Hyperthyroidism patients were newly diagnosed, had disease duration under 2 months, and were aged 18 to 65 years. A patient was excluded if there was uncontrolled infection, other autoimmune disease, pregnancy or lactation. 10 ml of fresh peripheral blood supplied the PBMCs. The CDR3 runs 13 residues. The germline V gene has CDR1 MNHEY and CDR2 SMNVEV (reference sequence). The V end lost 5 bases, the J end lost 7 bases, and 14 bases lay between the germline ends.

The V gene is TRBV27, the J gene TRBJ1-2; TRBD1 might be the D (5 bases). Source material: blood. The sequence was obtained from a woman aged 25 to 39 with Graves' hyperthyroidism. The CDR3 coding sequence is TGTGCCAGCAGTCTAGGGGCAGGCACTGGCTACACCTTC. It yields the protein CASSLGAGTGYTF.